This T cell receptor beta chain was profiled in a study of cytomegalovirus exposure and HLA in healthy donors. The CDR3 loop spans 18 amino acids. Germline-derived CDR1 and CDR2 are SGHDT and YYEEEE. Trimming left V 3 bases short and J 0 bases short, with 19 bases between. The protocol was immunoSEQ multiplex PCR, while the TCRdb copy is restricted to in-frame clones and leaves out a portion. The sample lists some 230,000 clones, 85% to 95% occurring once. A word on this clone: Its antigen is unknown.

The 120-subject validation cohort, separate from the roughly 700-subject first cohort, included the donors. General study results and limits: Reports credit the classifier with highly specific, highly sensitive diagnosis of cytomegalovirus status.

Sequences were obtained from PBMCs. This receptor was taken from a woman aged 18-30 years in good health and CMV-seronegative. The rearrangement joins TRBV5-6 to TRBJ1-5; no reliable D call. For the CDR3, the DNA is TGTGCCAGCAGCTCGAAATTGGAGGGCCCAAATAGCAATCAGCCCCAGCATTTT. Translation gives CASSSKLEGPNSNQPQHF.